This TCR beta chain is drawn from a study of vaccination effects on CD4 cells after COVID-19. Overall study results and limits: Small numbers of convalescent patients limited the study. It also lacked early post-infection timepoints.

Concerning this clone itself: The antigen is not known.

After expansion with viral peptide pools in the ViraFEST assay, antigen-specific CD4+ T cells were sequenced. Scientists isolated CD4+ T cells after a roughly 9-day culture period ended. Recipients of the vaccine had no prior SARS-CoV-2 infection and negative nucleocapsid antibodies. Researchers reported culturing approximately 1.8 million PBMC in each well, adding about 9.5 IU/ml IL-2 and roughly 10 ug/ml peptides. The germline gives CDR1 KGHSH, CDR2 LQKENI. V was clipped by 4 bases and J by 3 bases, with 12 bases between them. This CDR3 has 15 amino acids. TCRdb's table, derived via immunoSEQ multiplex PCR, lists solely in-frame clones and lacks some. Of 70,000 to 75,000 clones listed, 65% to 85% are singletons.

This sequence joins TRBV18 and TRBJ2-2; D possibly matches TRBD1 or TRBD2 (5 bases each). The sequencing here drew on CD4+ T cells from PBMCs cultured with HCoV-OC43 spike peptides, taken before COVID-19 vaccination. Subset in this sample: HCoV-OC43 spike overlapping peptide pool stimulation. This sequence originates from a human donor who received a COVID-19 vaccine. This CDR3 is CASSLGVHDTGELFF. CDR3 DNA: TGTGCCAGCTCACTGGGGGTGCACGACACCGGGGAGCTGTTTTTT.